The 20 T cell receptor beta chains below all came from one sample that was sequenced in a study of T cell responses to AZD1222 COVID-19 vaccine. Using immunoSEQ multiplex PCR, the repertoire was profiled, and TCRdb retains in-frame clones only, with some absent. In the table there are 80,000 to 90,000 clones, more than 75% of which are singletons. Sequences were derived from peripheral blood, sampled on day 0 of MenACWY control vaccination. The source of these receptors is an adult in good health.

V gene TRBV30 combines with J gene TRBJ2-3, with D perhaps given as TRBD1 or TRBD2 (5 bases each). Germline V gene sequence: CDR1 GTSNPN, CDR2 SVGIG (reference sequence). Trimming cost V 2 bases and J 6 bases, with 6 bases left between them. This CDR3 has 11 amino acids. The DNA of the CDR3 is TGTGCCTGGAGTTGGGGGGATACGCAGTATTTT. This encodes CAWSWGDTQYF.

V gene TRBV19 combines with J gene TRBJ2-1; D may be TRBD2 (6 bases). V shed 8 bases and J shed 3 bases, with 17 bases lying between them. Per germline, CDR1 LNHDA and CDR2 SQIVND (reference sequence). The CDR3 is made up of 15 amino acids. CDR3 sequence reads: CASGARLVSYNEQFF. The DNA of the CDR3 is TGTGCCAGTGGGGCCCGACTAGTCAGCTACAATGAGCAGTTCTTC.

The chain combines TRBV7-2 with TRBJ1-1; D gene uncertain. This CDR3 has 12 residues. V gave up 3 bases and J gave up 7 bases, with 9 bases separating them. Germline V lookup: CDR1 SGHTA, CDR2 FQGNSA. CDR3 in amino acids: CASSFVRVEAFF. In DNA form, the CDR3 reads TGTGCCAGCAGCTTTGTAAGGGTTGAAGCTTTCTTT.

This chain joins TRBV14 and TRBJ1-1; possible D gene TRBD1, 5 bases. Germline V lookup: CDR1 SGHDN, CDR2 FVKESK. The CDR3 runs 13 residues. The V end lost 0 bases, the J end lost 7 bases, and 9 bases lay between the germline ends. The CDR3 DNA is TGTGCCAGCAGCCAAGAAAGGGGAAATGAAGCTTTCTTT. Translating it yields CASSQERGNEAFF.

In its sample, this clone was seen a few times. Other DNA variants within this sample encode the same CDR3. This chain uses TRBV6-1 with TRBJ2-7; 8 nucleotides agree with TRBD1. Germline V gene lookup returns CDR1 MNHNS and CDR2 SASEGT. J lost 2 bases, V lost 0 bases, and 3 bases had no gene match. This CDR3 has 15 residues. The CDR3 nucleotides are TGTGCCAGCAGTGAAGCCGGGACAGGTGCCTACGAGCAGTACTTC. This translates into CASSEAGTGAYEQYF.

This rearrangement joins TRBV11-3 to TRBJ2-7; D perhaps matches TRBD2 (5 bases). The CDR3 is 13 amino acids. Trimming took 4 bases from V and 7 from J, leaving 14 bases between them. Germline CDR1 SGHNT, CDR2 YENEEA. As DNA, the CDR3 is TGTGCCAGCAGCTGGACTGCCTCGGGGGAGCAGTACTTC. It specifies CASSWTASGEQYF.

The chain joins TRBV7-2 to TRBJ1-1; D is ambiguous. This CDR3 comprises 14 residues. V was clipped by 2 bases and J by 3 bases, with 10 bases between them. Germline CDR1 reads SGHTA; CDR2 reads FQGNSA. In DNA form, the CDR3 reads TGTGCCAGCAGCTTACGACAATCGGACACTGAAGCTTTCTTT. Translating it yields CASSLRQSDTEAFF.

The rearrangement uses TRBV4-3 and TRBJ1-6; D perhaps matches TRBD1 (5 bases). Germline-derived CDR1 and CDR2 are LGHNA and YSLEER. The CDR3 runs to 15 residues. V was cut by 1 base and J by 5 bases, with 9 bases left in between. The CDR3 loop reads CASSQARGDNSPLHF. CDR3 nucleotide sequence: TGCGCCAGCAGCCAAGCCCGGGGCGATAATTCACCCCTCCACTTT.

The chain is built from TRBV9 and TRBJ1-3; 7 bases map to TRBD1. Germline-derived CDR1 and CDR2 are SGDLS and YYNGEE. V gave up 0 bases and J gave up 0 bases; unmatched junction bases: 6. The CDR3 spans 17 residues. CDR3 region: CASSVVGGRDSGNTIYF. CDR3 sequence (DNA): TGTGCCAGCAGCGTAGTAGGGGGCAGAGACTCTGGAAACACCATATATTTT.

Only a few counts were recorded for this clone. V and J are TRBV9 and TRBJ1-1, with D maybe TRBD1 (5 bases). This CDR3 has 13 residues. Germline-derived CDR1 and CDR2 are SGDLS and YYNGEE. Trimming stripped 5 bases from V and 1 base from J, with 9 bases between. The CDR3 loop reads CASRATGNTEAFF. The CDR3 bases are TGTGCCAGCAGAGCCACAGGGAACACTGAAGCTTTCTTT.

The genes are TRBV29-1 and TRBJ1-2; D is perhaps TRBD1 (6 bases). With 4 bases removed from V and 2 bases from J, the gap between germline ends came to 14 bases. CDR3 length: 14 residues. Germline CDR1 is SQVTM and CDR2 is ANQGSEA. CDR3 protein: CSVVGRGLNYGYTF. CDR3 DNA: TGCAGCGTTGTCGGCAGGGGACTAAACTATGGCTACACCTTC.

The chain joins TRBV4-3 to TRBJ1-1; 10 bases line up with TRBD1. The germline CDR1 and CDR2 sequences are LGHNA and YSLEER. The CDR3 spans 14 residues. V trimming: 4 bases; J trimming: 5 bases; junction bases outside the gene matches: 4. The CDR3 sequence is CASSPGTGVTEAFF. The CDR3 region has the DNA TGCGCCAGCAGCCCCGGGACAGGGGTAACTGAAGCTTTCTTT.

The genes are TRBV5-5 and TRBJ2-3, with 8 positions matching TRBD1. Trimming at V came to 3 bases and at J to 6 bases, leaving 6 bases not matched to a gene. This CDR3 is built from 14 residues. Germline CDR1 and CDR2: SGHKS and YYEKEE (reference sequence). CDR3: CASSSGGGLDTQYF. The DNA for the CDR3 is TGTGCCAGCAGCTCAGGGGGCGGGCTGGATACGCAGTATTTT.

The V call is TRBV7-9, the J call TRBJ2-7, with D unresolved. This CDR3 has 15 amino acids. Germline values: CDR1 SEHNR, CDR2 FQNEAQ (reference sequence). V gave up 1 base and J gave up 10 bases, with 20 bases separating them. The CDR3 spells CASSLGSPQTFLQYF. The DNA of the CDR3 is TGTGCCAGCAGCTTAGGTTCTCCACAAACCTTTCTCCAGTACTTC.

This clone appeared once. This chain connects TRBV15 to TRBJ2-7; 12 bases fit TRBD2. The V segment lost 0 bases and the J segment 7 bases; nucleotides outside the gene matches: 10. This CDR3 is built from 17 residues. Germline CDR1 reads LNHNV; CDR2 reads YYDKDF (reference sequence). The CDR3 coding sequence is TGTGCCACCAGCAGAGATAGAAGGAGACTAGCGGGAGATGAGCAGTACTTC. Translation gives CATSRDRRRLAGDEQYF.

The DNA of the CDR3 is TGTGCCAGCAGTCTCCGGGACACGACTGAAGCTTTCTTT. Translating it yields CASSLRDTTEAFF. This chain joins TRBV6-2 or TRBV6-3 and TRBJ1-1, with D possibly TRBD1 on 6 matching bases. The ends were cut back, 5 bases at V and 5 bases at J, with 12 bases in the middle. CDR1 is MNHEY and CDR2 is SVGEGT in the germline V gene. The CDR3 runs 13 residues.

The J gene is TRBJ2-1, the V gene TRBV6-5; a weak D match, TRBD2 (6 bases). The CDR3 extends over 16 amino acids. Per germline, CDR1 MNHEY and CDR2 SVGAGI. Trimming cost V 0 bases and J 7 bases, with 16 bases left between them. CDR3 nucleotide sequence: TGTGCCAGCAGTTACTCCTCCCTCAGAGGGAGGAATGAGCAGTTCTTC. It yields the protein CASSYSSLRGRNEQFF.

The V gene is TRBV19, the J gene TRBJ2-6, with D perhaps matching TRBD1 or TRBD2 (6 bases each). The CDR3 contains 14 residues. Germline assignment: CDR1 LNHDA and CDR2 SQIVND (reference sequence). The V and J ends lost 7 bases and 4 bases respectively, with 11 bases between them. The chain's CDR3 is CASKGGTGANVLTF. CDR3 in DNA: TGTGCCAGTAAAGGGGGGACGGGGGCCAACGTCCTGACTTTC.

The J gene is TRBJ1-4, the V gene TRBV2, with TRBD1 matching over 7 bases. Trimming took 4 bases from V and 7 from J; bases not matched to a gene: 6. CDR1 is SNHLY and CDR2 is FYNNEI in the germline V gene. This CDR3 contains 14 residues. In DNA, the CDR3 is TGTGCCAGCAGTGTGCAGGGGGAGGTTGAAAAACTGTTTTTT. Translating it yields CASSVQGEVEKLFF.

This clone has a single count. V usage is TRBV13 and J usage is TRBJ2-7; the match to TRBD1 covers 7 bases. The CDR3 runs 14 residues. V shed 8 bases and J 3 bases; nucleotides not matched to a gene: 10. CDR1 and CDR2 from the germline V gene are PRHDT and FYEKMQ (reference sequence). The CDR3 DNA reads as TGTGCCAGCTCCCCATACCGGGACAGCTACGAGCAGTACTTC. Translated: CASSPYRDSYEQYF.